The text below deals with one T cell receptor (beta chain). No antigen is known for it. This CDR3 has 12 residues. Trimming took off 4 bases at V and 14 bases at J, with 12 bases between the two ends. Germline V gene sequence: CDR1 ENHRY, CDR2 SYGVKD. These data belong to a study of T cell responses to AZD1222 COVID-19 vaccine. TCRdb's copy holds only in-frame clones and misses some; the assay was immunoSEQ multiplex PCR. The table lists 65,000 to 85,000 clones, over 75% of them singletons. Whole-study findings and limits: No day 14 peak samples; only post-peak repertoires were characterized.

The chain carries TRBV10-3 and TRBJ1-6; no reliable D call. The sequenced sample was peripheral blood, obtained on day 0 of AZD1222 vaccination. The sequence was collected from an adult in good health. CDR3 in DNA: TGTGCCATCAGTGCGACAAACGGGGCCCTCCACTTT. This encodes CAISATNGALHF.